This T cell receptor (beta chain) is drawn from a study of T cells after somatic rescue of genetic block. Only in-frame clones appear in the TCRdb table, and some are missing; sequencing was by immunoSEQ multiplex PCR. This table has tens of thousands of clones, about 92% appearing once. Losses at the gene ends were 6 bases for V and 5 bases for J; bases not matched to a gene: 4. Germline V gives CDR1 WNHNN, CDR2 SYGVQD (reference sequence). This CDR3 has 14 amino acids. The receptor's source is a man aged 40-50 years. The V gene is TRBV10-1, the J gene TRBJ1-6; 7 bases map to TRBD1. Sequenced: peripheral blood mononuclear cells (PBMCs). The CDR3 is CASRPGQHNSPLHF. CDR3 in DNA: TGCGCCAGCAGGCCGGGACAGCATAATTCACCCCTCCACTTT.